A selection of T cell receptor beta chains follows, all from one sample in a study of beta chain features in type 1 diabetes. Sequencing used immunoSEQ multiplex PCR; TCRdb keeps in-frame clones, though not all of them. The data show a few hundred thousand clones, 10% to 15% seen once. The sequenced material came from naive CD4+ T cells from blood. All receptors come from a woman under 30 with type 1 diabetes. The CDR3 runs from the conserved cysteine through the conserved F or W. The order of the fields is D gene, J gene, V gene, clone size, CDR3 DNA, CDR3 protein. A D gene is named only where the DNA matches it firmly. Clone size is not always given. Where it is, it says once, few, many or a class for expanded clones.

D: -
J: TRBJ1-1
V: TRBV9
size: few
DNA: TGTGCCAGCAGCGCACAGGGTCCCACTGAAGCTTTCTTT
CDR3: CASSAQGPTEAFF

D: -
J: TRBJ2-4
V: TRBV5-1
size: -
DNA: TGCGCCAGCAGCCGACCGGGACATCAAAACATTCAGTACTTC
CDR3: CASSRPGHQNIQYF

D: -
J: TRBJ1-5
V: TRBV7-9
size: -
DNA: TGTGCCAGCGGGGGGGGCGGCAATCAGCCCCAGCATTTT
CDR3: CASGGGGNQPQHF

D: -
J: TRBJ2-1
V: TRBV28
size: few
DNA: TGTGCCAGCAGCATTGTCGGCAATGAGCAGTTCTTC
CDR3: CASSIVGNEQFF

D: -
J: TRBJ1-1
V: TRBV29-1
size: -
DNA: TGCAGCGTTGAAGCTCCGTTTTTGTACACTGAAGCTTTCTTT
CDR3: CSVEAPFLYTEAFF

D: TRBD2
J: TRBJ2-3
V: TRBV5-1
size: few
DNA: TGCGCCAGCAGCTTGGGGGCAACTAGCGGGGCCTCCACAGATACGCAGTATTTT
CDR3: CASSLGATSGASTDTQYF

D: TRBD2
J: TRBJ2-7
V: TRBV28
size: -
DNA: TGTGCCAGCAGTACCCTAGCGGGAGCCGTCGAGCAGTACTTC
CDR3: CASSTLAGAVEQYF

D: TRBD1
J: TRBJ2-5
V: TRBV28
size: once
DNA: TGTGCCTGCTCGGGGACAGGGGGCTGGGAGACCCAGTACTTC
CDR3: CACSGTGGWETQYF

D: -
J: TRBJ1-5
V: TRBV23-1
size: few
DNA: TGCGCCAGCAGTCAATCAGGAGGGAAGGGGCCCCAGCATTTT
CDR3: CASSQSGGKGPQHF

D: TRBD2
J: TRBJ2-5
V: TRBV19
size: -
DNA: TGTGCCAGTAGTCCCCTGGGGGGAGGGACCCAAGAGACCCAGTACTTC
CDR3: CASSPLGGGTQETQYF

D: -
J: TRBJ2-3
V: TRBV4-1
size: few
DNA: TGCGCCAGCAGCCAAGTAGGGACTCCAGATACGCAGTATTTT
CDR3: CASSQVGTPDTQYF

D: -
J: TRBJ2-7
V: TRBV6-1
size: few
DNA: TGTGCCAGCTGGGGCAGAGCCTACGAGCAGTACTTC
CDR3: CASWGRAYEQYF

D: TRBD1
J: TRBJ1-5
V: TRBV9
size: few
DNA: TGTGCCAGCAGCGGCGGACAGGGAGGTCAGCCCCAGCATTTT
CDR3: CASSGGQGGQPQHF

D: -
J: TRBJ2-6
V: TRBV7-9
size: -
DNA: TGTGCCAGCAGCTCTCCCCCGCGCTCTGGGGCCAACGTCCTGACTTTC
CDR3: CASSSPPRSGANVLTF

D: -
J: TRBJ2-3
V: TRBV11-3
size: -
DNA: TGTGCCAGCAGCCTCGGACTTCCCACAGATACGCAGTATTTT
CDR3: CASSLGLPTDTQYF

D: TRBD2
J: TRBJ2-1
V: TRBV5-1
size: -
DNA: TGCGCCAGCAGCTTGGGTGCTAGCGGGGTCAATGAGCAGTTCTTC
CDR3: CASSLGASGVNEQFF

D: TRBD1
J: TRBJ1-2
V: TRBV6-5
size: -
DNA: TGTGCCAGCACCCACGACAGGGCGATCGGTGGCTACACCTTC
CDR3: CASTHDRAIGGYTF

D: TRBD2
J: TRBJ2-4
V: TRBV7-2
size: few
DNA: TGTGCCAGCAGCTTAGCCGGGGGGTCCTTAAGCAAAAACATTCAGTACTTC
CDR3: CASSLAGGSLSKNIQYF

D: TRBD2
J: TRBJ2-2
V: TRBV18
size: few
DNA: TGTGCCAGCTCACTCCAAGCGGGAGCCCCCACCAGGCTAAACACCGGGGAGCTGTTTTTT
CDR3: CASSLQAGAPTRLNTGELFF

D: -
J: TRBJ2-5
V: TRBV2
size: few
DNA: TGTGCCAGCAGTGGGGAGGCACAGAGGGGACAGACCCAGTACTTC
CDR3: CASSGEAQRGQTQYF

D: -
J: TRBJ2-5
V: TRBV7-9
size: -
DNA: TGTGCCAGCAGCCCTGACTCCGCAAGTCGAGAGACCCAGTACTTC
CDR3: CASSPDSASRETQYF

D: TRBD1
J: TRBJ1-6
V: TRBV5-1
size: few
DNA: TGCGCCAGCAGCTTCAAGGACAGGCCCCTCCACTTT
CDR3: CASSFKDRPLHF

D: TRBD1
J: TRBJ2-2
V: TRBV28
size: few
DNA: TGTGCCAGCAGTTCGGGACAGGGGAACACCGGGGAGCTGTTTTTT
CDR3: CASSSGQGNTGELFF

D: -
J: TRBJ1-2
V: TRBV29-1
size: -
DNA: TGCAGCGTTTCCAATTCTCAGGGGAGCTATGGCTACACCTTC
CDR3: CSVSNSQGSYGYTF

D: TRBD1
J: TRBJ2-4
V: TRBV2
size: -
DNA: TGTGCCAGCAGAAGACGTCCCGGGGACAGAAACATTCAGTACTTC
CDR3: CASRRRPGDRNIQYF

D: -
J: TRBJ1-2
V: TRBV18
size: -
DNA: TGTGCCAGCTCACCGGCGGGGACCTATGGCTACACCTTC
CDR3: CASSPAGTYGYTF

D: TRBD1
J: TRBJ1-6
V: TRBV4-3
size: few
DNA: TGCGCCAGCAGCCAAGACCGGGACAGAAGCTCACCCCTCCACTTT
CDR3: CASSQDRDRSSPLHF

D: -
J: TRBJ2-1
V: TRBV7-9
size: -
DNA: TGTGCCAGCAGCCGCTATAGCTACAATGAGCAGTTCTTC
CDR3: CASSRYSYNEQFF